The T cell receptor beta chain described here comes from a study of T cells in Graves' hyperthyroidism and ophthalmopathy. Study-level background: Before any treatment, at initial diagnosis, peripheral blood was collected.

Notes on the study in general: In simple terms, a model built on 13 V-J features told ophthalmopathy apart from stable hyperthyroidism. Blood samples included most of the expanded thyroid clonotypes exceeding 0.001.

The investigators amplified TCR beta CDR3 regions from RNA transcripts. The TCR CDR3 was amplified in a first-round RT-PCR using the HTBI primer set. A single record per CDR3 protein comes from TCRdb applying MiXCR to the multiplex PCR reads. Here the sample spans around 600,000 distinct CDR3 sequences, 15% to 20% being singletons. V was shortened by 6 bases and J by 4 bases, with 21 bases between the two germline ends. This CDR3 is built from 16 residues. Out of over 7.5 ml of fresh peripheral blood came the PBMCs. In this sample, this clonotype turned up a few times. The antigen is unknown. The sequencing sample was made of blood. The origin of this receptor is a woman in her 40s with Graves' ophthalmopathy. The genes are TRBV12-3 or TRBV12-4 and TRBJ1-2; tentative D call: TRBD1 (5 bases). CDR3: CASSDSVTSELYGYTF. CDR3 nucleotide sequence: TGTGCCAGCAGCGACAGCGTCACCAGTGAACTCTATGGCTACACCTTC.